These T cell receptor beta chains were read from a single sample in a study of CD8 T cells in seronegative destructive rheumatoid arthritis. The method was immunoSEQ multiplex PCR; TCRdb's version includes in-frame clones alone and lacks a portion of them. Of several thousand clones in the sample, under 80% are singletons; the top ten hold roughly a third. The sequencing sample was made of CD8+ T cells from blood. These receptors all stem from a woman aged 50-75 years with seronegative destructive rheumatoid arthritis. Each CDR3 is given with its conserved first and last residue. The D gene is left open where the match is weak. Size is omitted from some rows. Given values are once, few, many or a class for expanded clones.

j_gene,v_gene,abundance,d_gene,len,CDR3aa,CDR3nt
TRBJ1-2,TRBV10-3,-,-,11,CAIKEAYGYTF,TGTGCCATCAAGGAGGCCTATGGCTACACCTTC
TRBJ1-2,TRBV27,-,-,14,CASSLAGATGGYTF,TGTGCCAGCAGTTTAGCGGGGGCGACGGGCGGCTACACCTTC
TRBJ1-6,TRBV9,-,-,14,CASSPSLGASPLHF,TGTGCCAGCAGCCCCTCGTTGGGGGCTTCACCCCTCCACTTT
TRBJ2-1,TRBV7-2,hyperexpanded,TRBD2,17,CASSLARTSGGDNEQFF,TGTGCCAGCAGCTTAGCCCGAACTAGCGGGGGGGACAATGAGCAGTTCTTC
TRBJ1-5,TRBV9,-,-,14,CASSPDRSSQPQHF,TGTGCCAGCAGCCCTGACAGGTCGAGTCAGCCCCAGCATTTT
TRBJ1-2,TRBV6-6,few,-,16,CASSPTIGVANYGYTF,TGTGCCAGCAGTCCTACGATCGGGGTTGCAAACTATGGCTACACCTTC
TRBJ2-3,TRBV15,-,TRBD2,17,CATSRDSLAGDTDTQYF,TGTGCCACCAGCAGAGATAGTCTAGCGGGGGACACAGATACGCAGTATTTT
TRBJ2-7,TRBV27,-,TRBD2,15,CASSQKAGGHYEQYF,TGTGCCAGCAGTCAAAAAGCGGGGGGCCATTACGAGCAGTACTTC
TRBJ1-2,TRBV28,-,TRBD1,14,CAVPLTGTNYGYTF,TGTGCCGTTCCGTTGACAGGGACTAACTATGGCTACACCTTC
TRBJ2-7,TRBV15,-,-,13,CATSVGARYEQYF,TGTGCCACCAGCGTAGGGGCTCGGTACGAGCAGTACTTC
TRBJ2-4,TRBV7-9,-,TRBD2,16,CASSLVAGDFKNIQYF,TGTGCCAGCAGCTTAGTTGCGGGGGATTTCAAAAACATTCAGTACTTC
TRBJ1-3,TRBV11-3,few,-,13,CASSYSSGNTIYF,TGTGCCAGCAGCTACAGTTCTGGAAACACCATATATTTT
TRBJ2-1,TRBV29-1,-,TRBD1,16,CSVEDFDRADGNEQFF,TGCAGCGTTGAAGACTTCGACAGGGCGGATGGCAATGAGCAGTTCTTC
TRBJ2-1,TRBV9,once,TRBD1,16,CASSVGDRPMHNEQFF,TGTGCCAGCAGCGTAGGGGACAGGCCAATGCACAATGAGCAGTTCTTC
TRBJ2-7,TRBV7-9,-,-,15,CASSQGPGREYEQYF,TGTGCCAGCAGCCAGGGGCCAGGGCGTGAGTACGAGCAGTACTTC
TRBJ2-7,TRBV6-5,-,-,14,CASSYGRVSYEQYF,TGTGCCAGCAGTTACGGCAGGGTCTCCTACGAGCAGTACTTC